A single sample gave rise to the 20 T cell receptor beta chains below, sequenced in a study of blood T cell repertoires in COVID-19. Generated by immunoSEQ multiplex PCR, the TCRdb table keeps only in-frame clones and is missing some. The sample shows 150,000 to 200,000 clones, approximately 80% of them seen only once. Sample: peripheral blood. These receptor sequences come from a human donor in a cohort sampled during active COVID-19.

The chain employs TRBV5-5 and TRBJ2-5; 12 positions agree with TRBD1. Germline loops: CDR1 SGHKS, CDR2 YYEKEE (reference sequence). With 0 bases clipped from V and 5 bases from J, the junction kept 5 bases outside the gene matches. This CDR3 is built from 16 residues. The CDR3 coding sequence is TGTGCCAGCAGCTTGGGTGGGACAGGGGGCGTGGAGACCCAGTACTTC. Its protein product is CASSLGGTGGVETQYF.

This chain uses TRBV4-1 with TRBJ1-5; 7 bases agree with TRBD1. V lost 3 bases to trimming and J lost 0 bases; unmatched junction nucleotides: 11. This CDR3 has 18 residues. Germline CDR1 and CDR2: MGHRA and YSYEKL. The CDR3, as DNA: TGCGCCAGCAGCCACGTCGGACAGGCGATATATAGCAATCAGCCCCAGCATTTT. It codes for CASSHVGQAIYSNQPQHF.

The chain joins TRBV19 to TRBJ1-2, with 9 bases that match TRBD1. CDR3 length: 14 residues. The ends lost 3 bases at V and 5 bases at J; junction bases unmatched: 4. CDR1 LNHDA and CDR2 SQIVND come from the germline V gene (reference sequence). The CDR3 sequence: CASSIGTGLYGYTF. DNA for the CDR3: TGTGCCAGTAGTATTGGGACAGGGTTATATGGCTACACCTTC. The full variable domain, with the rest looked up from reference TRBV19 and TRBJ1-2, is DGGITQSPKYLFRKEGQNVTLSCEQNLNHDAMYWYRQDPGQGLRLIYYSQIVNDFQKGDIAEGYSVSREKKESFPLTVTSAQKNPTAFYLCASSIGTGLYGYTFGSGTRLTVV.

The rearrangement uses TRBV5-4 and TRBJ2-4; no firm D call. The CDR3 has 17 residues. V was shortened by 4 bases and J by 2 bases, with 19 bases between the two germline ends. Per the germline V gene, CDR1 is SGHNT and CDR2 is YYREEE (reference sequence). CDR3: CASSPTVSTLTKNIQYF. The CDR3 DNA sequence: TGTGCCAGCAGCCCAACGGTGTCAACGCTGACCAAAAACATTCAGTACTTC. Supplemented by reference TRBV5-4 and TRBJ2-4, the full variable domain reads ETGVTQSPTHLIKTRGQQVTLRCSSQSGHNTVSWYQQALGQGPQFIFQYYREEENGRGNFPPRFSGLQFPNYSSELNVNALELDDSALYLCASSPTVSTLTKNIQYFGAGTRLSVL.

The chain links TRBV18 to TRBJ1-6; D is undetermined. CDR3 length: 15 residues. Germline-derived CDR1 and CDR2 are KGHSH and LQKENI. V shed 4 bases and J shed 0 bases, with 7 bases lying between them. The CDR3, as DNA: TGTGCCAGCTCACGAGGGAGCTCCTATAATTCACCCCTCCACTTT. This gives the protein CASSRGSSYNSPLHF.

Written as DNA, the CDR3 is TGTGCCACCTATTCAGAACACAGGGGAGACTATGGCTACACCTTC. Translating gives CATYSEHRGDYGYTF. The chain has TRBV28 and TRBJ1-2; 7 nucleotides match TRBD1. CDR3 size: 15 residues. CDR1 MDHEN and CDR2 SYDVKM come from the germline V gene. The V segment lost 10 bases and the J segment 3 bases; nucleotides outside the gene matches: 14.

J is TRBJ2-3 and V is TRBV3-1 (or the pseudogene TRBV3-2), with a weak D call TRBD2 (6 bases). The CDR3 extends over 13 amino acids. Per the germline V gene, CDR1 is LGHDT and CDR2 is YNNKEL (reference sequence). Trimming took off 5 bases at V and 2 bases at J, with 8 bases between the two ends. CDR3 sequence reads: CASSRDFTDTQYF. DNA for the CDR3: TGTGCCAGCAGCAGGGACTTCACAGATACGCAGTATTTT.

The genes are TRBV3-1 (or the pseudogene TRBV3-2) and TRBJ2-1, with D possibly being TRBD2 (7 bases). V lost 4 bases, J lost 7 bases, and 14 bases lay in between. Per the germline V gene, CDR1 is LGHDT and CDR2 is YNNKEL (reference sequence). The CDR3 runs 14 residues. The CDR3 spells CASSRGGRRNEQFF. CDR3 nucleotides: TGTGCCAGCAGCCGGGGGGGCCGCAGAAATGAGCAGTTCTTC.

In DNA form, the CDR3 reads TGTGCCAGTACCTCGGCGGGACAGGACTATGGCTACACCTTC. Protein: CASTSAGQDYGYTF. The V and J genes are TRBV19 and TRBJ1-2, with 8 bases matching TRBD1. Germline lookup yields CDR1 LNHDA and CDR2 SQIVND (reference sequence). The trim removed 7 bases at V and 3 bases at J, leaving 7 bases unmatched. CDR3 length: 14 amino acids.

The V call is TRBV6-5, the J call TRBJ2-7; 7 nucleotides agree with TRBD2. This CDR3 spans 16 amino acids. Germline values: CDR1 MNHEY, CDR2 SVGAGI. After removal of 2 bases from V and 0 bases from J, the junction contained 7 bases not matched to a gene. The CDR3 is CASSYVTRGSSYEQYF. CDR3 bases: TGTGCCAGCAGTTACGTTACGCGGGGGAGCTCCTACGAGCAGTACTTC.

The chain employs TRBV27 and TRBJ2-7; weak D call: TRBD2 (6 bases). The CDR3 totals 14 residues. Germline values: CDR1 MNHEY, CDR2 SMNVEV (reference sequence). V lost 2 bases to trimming and J lost 4 bases, with 12 bases between them. The CDR3 loop is CASSLTGERYEQYF. The CDR3 DNA reads as TGTGCCAGCAGTTTAACGGGGGAACGTTACGAGCAGTACTTC.

The chain employs TRBV9 and TRBJ1-3; D not certain. Germline CDR1 is SGDLS and CDR2 is YYNGEE. Trimming pared 2 bases from V and 0 bases from J, leaving 9 bases between. The CDR3 runs to 15 residues. CDR3 bases: TGTGCCAGCAGCGTCTCGGGAATCTCTGGAAACACCATATATTTT. Its protein product is CASSVSGISGNTIYF.

The chain recombines TRBV7-2 with TRBJ2-7, with 11 bases identical to TRBD1. The CDR3 length is 15 residues. CDR1 is SGHTA and CDR2 is FQGNSA in the germline V gene. V was pared by 4 bases and J by 3 bases, with 5 bases of the junction left unmatched. The CDR3 DNA sequence: TGTGCCAGCAGCTACACCGGGACAGGGGGCTACGAGCAGTACTTC. Protein sequence: CASSYTGTGGYEQYF.

This chain uses TRBV27 with TRBJ1-6, with a weak D call TRBD1 (6 bases). The germline V gene has CDR1 MNHEY and CDR2 SMNVEV (reference sequence). Trimming stripped 3 bases from V and 1 base from J, with 10 bases between. CDR3 length: 16 residues. The CDR3 protein is CASSFNRVSYNSPLHF. For the CDR3, the DNA is TGTGCCAGCAGTTTTAACAGGGTATCCTATAATTCACCCCTCCACTTT.

In its sample, this clone was seen a few times. This chain connects TRBV11-2 to TRBJ2-7, with 12 positions matching TRBD1. CDR1 is SGHAT and CDR2 is FQNNGV in the germline V gene. The CDR3 has 13 residues. With V trimmed by 5 bases and J by 9 bases, 5 bases remained unmatched. The CDR3 protein is CASSPGTGGLQYF. DNA of the CDR3: TGTGCCAGCAGCCCCGGGACAGGGGGCTTGCAGTACTTC.

The chain carries TRBV5-6 and TRBJ1-4; 7 bases are shared with TRBD1. Germline V CDR1 and CDR2: SGHDT, YYEEEE. Losses at the gene ends were 3 bases for V and 3 bases for J; bases not matched to a gene: 5. The CDR3 spans 15 residues. The CDR3 here is CASSYDRVPNEKLFF. DNA of the CDR3: TGTGCCAGCAGCTATGACAGGGTGCCTAATGAAAAACTGTTTTTT.

CDR3 sequence reads: CASSRGTGLIYGYTF. CDR3 sequence (DNA): TGTGCCAGCAGTAGAGGGACAGGGTTGATATATGGCTACACCTTC. This chain links TRBV6-5 with TRBJ1-2, with 9 bases identical to TRBD1. After removal of 5 bases from V and 5 bases from J, the junction contained 9 bases not matched to a gene. CDR1 is MNHEY and CDR2 is SVGAGI in the germline V gene. The length of the CDR3 is 15 residues.

This clone was seen only a few times. The chain joins TRBV7-3 to TRBJ1-1, with a weak D call TRBD1 (6 bases). This CDR3 is 12 amino acids long. V lost 5 bases and J 8 bases, leaving 12 bases between the germline ends. Per the germline V gene, CDR1 is SGHTA and CDR2 is FQGTGA. The CDR3 reads CASSPSGQEAFF. Written as DNA, the CDR3 is TGTGCCAGCAGCCCAAGTGGACAGGAAGCTTTCTTT.

This CDR3 reads CASSYVRVGANVLTF. CDR3 coding DNA: TGTGCCAGCAGTTACGTCCGGGTTGGGGCCAACGTCCTGACTTTC. This chain links TRBV6-2 or TRBV6-3 with TRBJ2-6; no firm D call. Per germline, CDR1 MNHEY and CDR2 SVGEGT. Trimming left V 2 bases short and J 3 bases short, with 8 bases between. This CDR3 comprises 15 residues.

The chain uses TRBV28 and TRBJ1-5, with 8 nucleotides matching TRBD1. J lost 5 bases, V lost 5 bases, and 5 bases had no gene match. Germline lookup yields CDR1 MDHEN and CDR2 SYDVKM. CDR3 size: 14 residues. This CDR3 is CASSPGTGHQPQHF. The CDR3 region has the DNA TGTGCCAGCAGTCCCGGGACAGGCCATCAGCCCCAGCATTTT.